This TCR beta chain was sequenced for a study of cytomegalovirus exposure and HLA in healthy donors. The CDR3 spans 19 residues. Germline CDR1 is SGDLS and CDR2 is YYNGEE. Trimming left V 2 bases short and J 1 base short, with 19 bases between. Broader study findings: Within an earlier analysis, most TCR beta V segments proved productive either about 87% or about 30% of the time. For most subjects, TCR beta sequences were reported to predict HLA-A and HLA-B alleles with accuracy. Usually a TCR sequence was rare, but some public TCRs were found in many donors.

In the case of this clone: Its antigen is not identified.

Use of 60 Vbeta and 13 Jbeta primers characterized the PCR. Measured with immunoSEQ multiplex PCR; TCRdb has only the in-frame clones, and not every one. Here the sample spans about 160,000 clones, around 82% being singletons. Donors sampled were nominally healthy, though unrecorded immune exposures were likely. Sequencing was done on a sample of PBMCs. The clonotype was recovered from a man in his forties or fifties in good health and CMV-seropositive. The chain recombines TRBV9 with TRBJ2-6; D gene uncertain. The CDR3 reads CASSVHLWPVKSGANVLTF. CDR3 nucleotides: TGTGCCAGCAGCGTCCATCTTTGGCCCGTGAAGTCTGGGGCCAACGTCCTGACTTTC.